This T cell receptor beta chain originates from a study of blood T cell repertoires in COVID-19. Overall study context: Samples representing acute and convalescent COVID-19 were sourced from the United States, Italy and Spain. T cells, B-cell-depleted T cells, or PBMCs provided the cDNA or gDNA that served as material.

Germline CDR1 reads MNHEY; CDR2 reads SMNVEV (reference sequence). The V gene lost 2 bases and the J gene lost 5 bases, with 9 bases spanning the gap. The CDR3 consists of 13 residues. Authors' data handling: For nucleated cells, counts were estimated from reference gene primer amplification. Sequencing was performed with immunoSEQ multiplex PCR; in TCRdb, only in-frame clones are kept and a portion is missing. The V and J calls and clone size come from that table; D and trimming were worked out from the DNA. The sample lists about 50,000 clones; 85% were seen once. The sample was peripheral blood. The rearrangement links TRBV27 to TRBJ1-2; D not certain. This clonotype was sampled from a woman aged 55 to 70 with acute or convalescent COVID-19. The DNA for the CDR3 is TGTGCCAGCAGTTTACGAGGGTTGTATGGCTACACCTTC. Amino acid sequence: CASSLRGLYGYTF.